The clone carrying this T cell receptor (beta chain) came up a few times. Antigen unknown. The CDR3 is 14 residues long. Germline CDR1 and CDR2: SGHAT and FQNNGV. Trimming pared 5 bases from V and 1 base from J, leaving 9 bases between. These data originate in a study of cytomegalovirus exposure and HLA in healthy donors. Across the whole study: Membership in the Caucasian-associated ancestry cluster was found for around 81% of 350 to 450 genotyped donors. Study findings and constraints: Through in vitro validation, three CMV-associated chains were shown to be specific for CMV antigens.

Primers included in the PCR were 60 Vbeta and 13 Jbeta primers. Libraries were prepared by immunoSEQ multiplex PCR; TCRdb keeps only in-frame clonotypes and omits some of them. This sample has about 120,000 clones; over 8% occur once, and the top ten carry approximately 3%. What was sequenced was PBMCs. The chain carries TRBV11-2 and TRBJ1-5; D gene uncertain. The receptor comes from a man aged 25 to 40 in good health and CMV-seronegative. The CDR3 here is CASSAMGSNQPQHF. In nucleotides, the CDR3 is TGTGCCAGCAGCGCGATGGGCAGCAATCAGCCCCAGCATTTT.